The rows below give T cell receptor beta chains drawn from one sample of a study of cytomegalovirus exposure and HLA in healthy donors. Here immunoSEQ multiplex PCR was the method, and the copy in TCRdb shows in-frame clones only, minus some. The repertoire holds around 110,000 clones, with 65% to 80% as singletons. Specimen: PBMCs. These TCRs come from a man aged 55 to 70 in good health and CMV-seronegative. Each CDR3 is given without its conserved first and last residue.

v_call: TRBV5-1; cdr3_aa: ASSPGGPTEAF
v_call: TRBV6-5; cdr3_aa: ASSTSGGAGELF
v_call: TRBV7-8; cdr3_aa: ASSPRVHNEQF
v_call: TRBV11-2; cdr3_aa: ASSFRRAGEEAF
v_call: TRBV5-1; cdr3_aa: ASSPEGVSGQPQH
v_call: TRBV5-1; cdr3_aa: ASSRGEVNEKLF
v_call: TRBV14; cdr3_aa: ASSVTGGGYT
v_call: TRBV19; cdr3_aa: ASSIGNRDNTEAF
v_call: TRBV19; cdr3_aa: ASNISGGGNQPQH
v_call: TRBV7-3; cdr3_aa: ASSSVEDTQY
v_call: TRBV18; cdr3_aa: ASSPGQGNEKLF
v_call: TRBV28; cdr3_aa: ASSLPALQGLGYT
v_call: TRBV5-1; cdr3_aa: ASSYQGSNTGELF
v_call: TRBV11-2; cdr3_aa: ASSPAAGGFTGELF
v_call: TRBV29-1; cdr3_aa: SVGTGIYGYT
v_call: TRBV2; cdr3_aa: ASMGDRGQGYT
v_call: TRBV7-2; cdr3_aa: ASSPPSGELF
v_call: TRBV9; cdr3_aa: ASSDRSSYEQY
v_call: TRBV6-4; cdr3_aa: ASSPGADTGELF
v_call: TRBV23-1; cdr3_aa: ASSQYKQAYRDEKLF
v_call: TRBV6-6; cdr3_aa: ASSQPEVNYGYT
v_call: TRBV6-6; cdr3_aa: ASSYLSFWHEQF
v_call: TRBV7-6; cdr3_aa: ASSLRTGLNTGELF
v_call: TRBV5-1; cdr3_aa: ASSLRGLAVDYNEQF
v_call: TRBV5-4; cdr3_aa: ASSHKDRRATEAF
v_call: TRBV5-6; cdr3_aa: ASSLTSGGAGQY
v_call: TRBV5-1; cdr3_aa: ASSHRDRGMNTEAF
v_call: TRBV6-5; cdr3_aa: ASKVADKQF
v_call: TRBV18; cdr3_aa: ASSSGGLETQY
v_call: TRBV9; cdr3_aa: ASSVGGGPLRGETQY
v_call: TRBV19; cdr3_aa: ASSSLSNQPQH
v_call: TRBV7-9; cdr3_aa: ASSSRQSTDTQY
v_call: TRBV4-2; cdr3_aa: ASSHPDRGNEKLF
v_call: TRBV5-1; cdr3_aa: ASSLGQVSVGITEAF
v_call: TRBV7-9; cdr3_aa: ASRSNSARETQY
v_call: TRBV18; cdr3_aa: ASSPPRGKQETQY
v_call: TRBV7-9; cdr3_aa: ASSLQGGTEAF
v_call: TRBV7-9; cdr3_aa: ASLALGAGNEQF
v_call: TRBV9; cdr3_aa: ASSAFDRPREQY
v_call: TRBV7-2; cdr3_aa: ASSRGLRETQY
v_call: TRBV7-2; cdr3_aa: ASSLGLWELF
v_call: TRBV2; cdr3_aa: ASRYRGALGEQY
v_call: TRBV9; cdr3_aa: ASSVGGRVATDTQY
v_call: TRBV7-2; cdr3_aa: ASSLMGGTDTQY
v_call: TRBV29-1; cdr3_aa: SVWDRGAKNIQY
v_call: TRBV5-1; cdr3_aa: ASSSGQGGQETQY
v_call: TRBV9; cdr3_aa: ASATTGNSPLH
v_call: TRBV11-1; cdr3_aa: ASSLGLASSTDTQY
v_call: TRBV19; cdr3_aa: ASSSQAGLLNTEAF
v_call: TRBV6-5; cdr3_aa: ASRNPDQETQY
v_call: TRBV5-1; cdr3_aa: ASSPEGQGYGYT
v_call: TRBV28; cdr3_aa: ASRQGAPNNSPLH
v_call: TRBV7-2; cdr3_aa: ASSLQGDQPQH
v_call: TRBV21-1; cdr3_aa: ASSNGDTEAF
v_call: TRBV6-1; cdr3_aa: ASSDPDRAGEQY